Presented here are 25 T cell receptor beta chains from one specimen sequenced in a study of T cells in Graves' hyperthyroidism and ophthalmopathy. Using RNA transcripts as the source, TCR beta CDR3 regions were amplified. In the first-round RT-PCR of the TCR CDR3, the HTBI primer set was used. One entry per CDR3 protein results from TCRdb running MiXCR on the multiplex PCR reads. The profile covers hundreds of thousands of distinct CDR3 sequences, with approximately 14% appearing a single time and 13% to 15% taken by the ten largest. Sequencing was performed on blood. These receptors originate from a woman younger than 35 with Graves' hyperthyroidism.

This clonotype was observed a few times. The genes are TRBV2 and TRBJ2-5, with 12 positions matching TRBD2. V shed 1 base and J 0 bases; nucleotides not matched to a gene: 3. Germline V gene lookup returns CDR1 SNHLY and CDR2 FYNNEI. CDR3 size: 17 residues. The CDR3 region is CASSEETSGRYQETQYF. The CDR3 DNA follows: TGTGCCAGCAGTGAAGAAACTAGCGGGAGGTACCAAGAGACCCAGTACTTC.

This clonotype was counted between two and nine times. The chain has TRBV4-1 and TRBJ1-6, with a tentative D call TRBD1 (5 bases). This CDR3 has 14 residues. Trimming took 5 bases from V and 10 from J, leaving 15 bases between them. CDR1 and CDR2 from the germline V gene are MGHRA and YSYEKL. DNA of the CDR3: TGCGCCAGCAGCAATTTGGAGGGGTACTCACCCCTCCACTTT. It codes for CASSNLEGYSPLHF.

Many counts were recorded for this clonotype. The DNA for the CDR3 is TGTGCCAGCAGTTCTTTGGACAGGGGGTTGAGAAACACCATATATTTT. Translation gives CASSSLDRGLRNTIYF. The chain links TRBV28 to TRBJ1-3; TRBD1 matches 10 bases. This CDR3 region has 16 residues. The junction had 8 bases not matched to a gene; V was cut back by 4 bases and J by 5 bases. Per germline, CDR1 MDHEN and CDR2 SYDVKM.

This clonotype showed up many times. This chain joins TRBV13 and TRBJ2-5; possible D gene TRBD1, 6 bases. This CDR3 comprises 14 residues. V was cut by 1 base and J by 9 bases, with 15 bases left in between. In germline, CDR1 is PRHDT, CDR2 FYEKMQ (reference sequence). Here the CDR3 DNA reads TGTGCCAGCAGCTTAGAAGGGGACACCACGGCCCAGTACTTC. Protein product: CASSLEGDTTAQYF.

Written as DNA, the CDR3 is TGTGCCAGCGCATTATTCAGCCCCTACGAGCAGTACTTC. Protein sequence: CASALFSPYEQYF. The V call is TRBV5-5, the J call TRBJ2-7, with D unclear. Germline values: CDR1 SGHKS, CDR2 YYEKEE (reference sequence). The ends were cut back, 7 bases at V and 2 bases at J, with 13 bases in the middle. There are 13 residues in the CDR3.

The chain links TRBV4-2 to TRBJ2-1, with 11 bases fitting TRBD2. With 0 bases clipped from V and 10 bases from J, the junction kept 11 bases outside the gene matches. The CDR3 covers 17 residues. Germline V CDR1 and CDR2: LGHNA, YNFKEQ. This CDR3 is CASSQEGGLAVRGEQFF. The CDR3 DNA follows: TGTGCCAGCAGCCAAGAAGGGGGACTAGCGGTACGCGGCGAGCAGTTCTTC.

The table lists this clonotype with a few counts. V gene TRBV28 combines with J gene TRBJ1-2; D uncertain. Looked up from germline, CDR1 is MDHEN and CDR2 is SYDVKM. The CDR3 has 13 amino acids. With 3 bases removed from V and 8 bases from J, the gap between germline ends came to 13 bases. The CDR3 loop is CASSLNGNRGYTF. The CDR3 nucleotides read TGTGCCAGCAGTTTGAATGGAAATAGGGGCTACACCTTC.

This clonotype appeared a few times. J is TRBJ1-5 and V is TRBV20-1; D unclear. Germline V gives CDR1 DFQATT, CDR2 SNEGSKA (reference sequence). The V gene lost 0 bases and the J gene lost 6 bases, with 9 bases spanning the gap. This CDR3 comprises 13 residues. As DNA, the CDR3 is TGCAGTGCTAGAGATCAAGCCAGTCAGCCCCAGCATTTT. Protein sequence: CSARDQASQPQHF.

The chain employs TRBV7-9 and TRBJ1-3; a weak D match, TRBD1 (6 bases). Germline-derived CDR1 and CDR2 are SEHNR and FQNEAQ (reference sequence). Trimming cost V 4 bases and J 4 bases, with 20 bases left between them. This CDR3 has 17 amino acids. The CDR3 DNA reads TGTGCCAGCAGCTACAGTAGATTCCGGGACACAGGAAACACCATATATTTT. It codes for CASSYSRFRDTGNTIYF. The complete variable domain, with remaining parts taken from reference TRBV7-9 and TRBJ1-3, reads DTGVSQNPRHKITKRGQNVTFRCDPISEHNRLYWYRQTLGQGPEFLTYFQNEAQLEKSRLLSDRFSAERPKGSFSTLEIQRTEQGDSAMYLCASSYSRFRDTGNTIYFGEGSWLTVV.

This chain joins TRBV28 and TRBJ1-5, with D maybe TRBD1 (5 bases). CDR1 is MDHEN and CDR2 is SYDVKM in the germline V gene. This CDR3 is 12 amino acids long. With 3 bases removed from V and 11 bases from J, the gap between germline ends came to 11 bases. DNA of the CDR3: TGTGCCAGCAGTTTTCGGGGGTCAGCCCAGCATTTT. Its translation: CASSFRGSAQHF.

This clonotype was seen ten or more times. As DNA, the CDR3 is TGTGCCAGCAGCTCGATTGGGACTAGTGAGACCCAGTACTTC. Residues: CASSSIGTSETQYF. The chain carries TRBV5-6 and TRBJ2-5, with TRBD2 matching 8 bases. J was trimmed by 5 bases and V by 3 bases; bases with no gene match: 6. CDR1 SGHDT and CDR2 YYEEEE come from the germline V gene. This CDR3 contains 14 residues.

This clonotype was observed many times. V is TRBV29-1 and J is TRBJ1-2; TRBD1 matches at 9 bases. V dropped 6 bases and J dropped 6; count of bases not matched to a gene: 5. CDR3 size: 12 residues. Looked up from germline, CDR1 is SQVTM and CDR2 is ANQGSEA. The CDR3 reads CSVQQGANGYTF. In DNA form, the CDR3 reads TGCAGCGTACAACAGGGGGCGAATGGCTACACCTTC.

This clonotype came up many times. The chain uses TRBV3-1 and TRBJ1-2; 9 bases fit TRBD1. The CDR3 runs 15 residues. Germline CDR1 and CDR2: LGHDT and YNNKEL (reference sequence). The V gene end was trimmed by 3 bases and the J gene end by 3 bases; junction bases not matched to a gene: 5. Written as DNA, the CDR3 is TGTGCCAGCAGCCAGGGTTGGACAGGGGACTATGGCTACACCTTC. Translating it yields CASSQGWTGDYGYTF. Supplemented by reference TRBV3-1 and TRBJ1-2, the full variable domain reads DTAVSQTPKYLVTQMGNDKSIKCEQNLGHDTMYWYKQDSKKFLKIMFSYNNKELIINETVPNRFSPKSPDKAHLNLHINSLELGDSAVYFCASSQGWTGDYGYTFGSGTRLTVV.

This clonotype showed up just a few times. This sequence joins TRBV18 and TRBJ2-3, with D possibly matching TRBD2 (6 bases). Per the germline V gene, CDR1 is KGHSH and CDR2 is LQKENI. This CDR3 spans 16 amino acids. Trimming shortened V by 0 bases and J by 0 bases, and 10 bases separated the two germline ends. The CDR3 loop is CASSPPRGASTDTQYF. DNA for the CDR3: TGTGCCAGCTCACCACCGCGGGGAGCTAGCACAGATACGCAGTATTTT.

This clonotype was observed at least ten times. V and J are TRBV2 and TRBJ1-2; D is unclear. V was shortened by 8 bases and J by 5 bases, with 18 bases between the two germline ends. The CDR3 has 14 amino acids. Per germline, CDR1 SNHLY and CDR2 FYNNEI. DNA for the CDR3: TGTGCCAGCGGAAGAGAAGCAGGTCCTTATGGCTACACCTTC. It encodes CASGREAGPYGYTF.

For this clonotype: The junction departs from germline at one end; a sequencing error may be responsible. This rearrangement joins TRBV20-1 to TRBJ2-4, with D tentatively TRBD1 (6 bases). The CDR3 runs 14 residues. Looked up from germline, CDR1 is DFQATT and CDR2 is SNEGSKA (reference sequence). CDR3: CSAEQGTPKNIQCF. CDR3 DNA: TGCAGTGCGGAACAGGGTACCCCAAAAAACATTCAGTGCTTC.

The CDR3 spells CASGTGLTEAFF. CDR3 nucleotide sequence: TGTGCCAGCGGAACAGGGTTGACTGAAGCTTTCTTT. The chain has TRBV6-1 and TRBJ1-1; tentative D call: TRBD1 (6 bases). This CDR3 has 12 amino acids. V was clipped by 8 bases and J by 5 bases, with 12 bases between them. Germline lookup yields CDR1 MNHNS and CDR2 SASEGT.

This clonotype has only a few counts. The chain carries TRBV5-1 and TRBJ2-1; the match to TRBD2 covers 9 bases. In germline, CDR1 is SGHRS, CDR2 YFSETQ. J was trimmed by 7 bases and V by 1 base; bases with no gene match: 6. The CDR3 sequence is 15 residues long. CDR3 bases: TGCGCCAGCAGCTTGAGAGGCGGGGGGGGGAATGAGCAGTTCTTC. Translated, it gives CASSLRGGGGNEQFF. The complete variable domain, with remaining parts taken from reference TRBV5-1 and TRBJ2-1, reads KAGVTQTPRYLIKTRGQQVTLSCSPISGHRSVSWYQQTPGQGLQFLFEYFSETQRNKGNFPGRFSGRQFSNSRSEMNVSTLELGDSALYLCASSLRGGGGNEQFFGPGTRLTVL.

CDR3 residues: CASSLQGSRRETQYF. In nucleotides, the CDR3 is TGTGCCAGCAGTCTACAGGGGTCCAGGAGAGAGACCCAGTACTTC. V usage is TRBV12-3 or TRBV12-4 and J usage is TRBJ2-5; 7 positions agree with TRBD1. Trimming removed 5 bases from V and 4 bases from J; junction bases left unmatched: 10. There are 15 residues in the CDR3.

This clonotype has ten or more counts. The chain joins TRBV20-1 to TRBJ2-3, with TRBD2 identical over 12 bases. CDR1 and CDR2 from the germline V gene are DFQATT and SNEGSKA (reference sequence). This CDR3 is 13 amino acids long. Trimming cost V 5 bases and J 4 bases; bases outside gene matches: 1. The CDR3 coding sequence is TGCAGTGCTCCTAGCGGGAGGGCAGATACGCAGTATTTT. It is translated as CSAPSGRADTQYF.

This clonotype was detected many times. The rearrangement joins TRBV6-2 or TRBV6-3 to TRBJ2-1; a weak D match, TRBD2 (6 bases). This CDR3 has 16 residues. V was pared by 2 bases and J by 0 bases, with 11 bases between. Germline loops: CDR1 MNHEY, CDR2 SVGEGT. The CDR3: CASSYRDSGSYNEQFF. The CDR3 DNA is TGTGCCAGCAGTTACAGGGACTCGGGCTCCTACAATGAGCAGTTCTTC.

This clonotype was detected only a few times. This chain joins TRBV4-2 and TRBJ1-2; D is ambiguous. Trimming cost V 0 bases and J 2 bases, with 7 bases left between them. CDR3 length: 14 residues. Germline lookup yields CDR1 LGHNA and CDR2 YNFKEQ. CDR3 amino acids: CASSQESVNYGYTF. In DNA form, the CDR3 reads TGTGCCAGCAGCCAAGAATCCGTAAACTATGGCTACACCTTC.

This clonotype has more than one count but fewer than ten. The chain joins TRBV5-1 to TRBJ1-2; D unclear. Germline CDR1 SGHRS, CDR2 YFSETQ. V lost 0 bases, J lost 2 bases, and 5 bases lay in between. This CDR3 region has 13 residues. This CDR3 reads CASSLDPNYGYTF. DNA of the CDR3: TGCGCCAGCAGCTTGGATCCAAACTATGGCTACACCTTC. Based on the CDR3 plus reference TRBV5-1 and TRBJ1-2, the full variable domain is KAGVTQTPRYLIKTRGQQVTLSCSPISGHRSVSWYQQTPGQGLQFLFEYFSETQRNKGNFPGRFSGRQFSNSRSEMNVSTLELGDSALYLCASSLDPNYGYTFGSGTRLTVV.

This clonotype was seen many times. The chain couples TRBV5-1 to TRBJ2-1; D is unresolved. This CDR3 spans 13 amino acids. V dropped 2 bases and J dropped 6 bases, with 9 bases sitting between them. Germline assignment: CDR1 SGHRS and CDR2 YFSETQ. The CDR3 loop reads CASSFTPSNEQFF. The CDR3 region has the DNA TGCGCCAGCAGCTTCACCCCCTCCAATGAGCAGTTCTTC.

CDR3 DNA: TGTGCCAGCAGCCGAGACGCGGGGGAGGAAGCTTTCTTT. It specifies CASSRDAGEEAFF. The gene calls are TRBV14 and TRBJ1-1; TRBD1 might be the D (5 bases). V lost 4 bases, J lost 8 bases, and 14 bases lay in between. The germline gives CDR1 SGHDN, CDR2 FVKESK. There are 13 residues in the CDR3. The whole variable domain, filled in from reference TRBV14 and TRBJ1-1, reads EAGVTQFPSHSVIEKGQTVTLRCDPISGHDNLYWYRRVMGKEIKFLLHFVKESKQDESGMPNNRFLAERTGGTYSTLKVQPAELEDSGVYFCASSRDAGEEAFFGQGTRLTVV.